A selection of T cell receptor beta chains follows, all from one sample in a study of T cell responses to AZD1222 COVID-19 vaccine. Libraries were prepared by immunoSEQ multiplex PCR; TCRdb keeps only in-frame clonotypes and omits some of them. Here the sample spans about 84,000 clones, over 80% being singletons. The input for sequencing was peripheral blood, taken 28 days after the second AZD1222 dose. The receptors derive from an adult who received the AZD1222 COVID-19 vaccine. Both conserved end residues are part of each CDR3. Each record gives: V gene, clone size, D gene, J gene, CDR3 DNA, CDR3 protein. The D gene is left open where the match is weak. Only part of the rows carry a size: once, few, many, or a class if the clone is expanded.

TRBV21-1	-	-	TRBJ2-1	TGTGCCAGCAGCAAATTGGGTCTAGCGGGAGGGCCTAATGAGCAGTTCTTC	CASSKLGLAGGPNEQFF
TRBV12-3/TRBV12-4	-	-	TRBJ2-5	TGTGCCAGCAGTTTCGGAGAGACCCAGTACTTC	CASSFGETQYF
TRBV19	-	-	TRBJ1-1	TGTGCCAGTAGTATACCCCCCGGGCAGCCAGCCATGAACACTGAAGCTTTCTTT	CASSIPPGQPAMNTEAFF
TRBV18	-	TRBD1	TRBJ2-7	TGTGCCAGCTCACCATTTAGGTCGTCGAGACAGGGGGCCAGCGAGCAGTACTTC	CASSPFRSSRQGASEQYF
TRBV6-1	-	-	TRBJ2-3	TGTGCCAGCAGTGAAGCGCATATGGAGACAGATACGCAGTATTTT	CASSEAHMETDTQYF
TRBV6-5	-	-	TRBJ1-2	TGTGCCAGCAGACAAGGGACAAATGGCTACACCTTC	CASRQGTNGYTF
TRBV11-2	-	-	TRBJ1-4	TGTGCCAGCAGCTTAGGTTTAGGCACTAATGAAAAACTGTTTTTT	CASSLGLGTNEKLFF
TRBV7-3	once	-	TRBJ2-7	TGTGCCAGCAGTAAAGCTTCAGAGGAGGCCTACGAGCAGTACTTC	CASSKASEEAYEQYF
TRBV18	-	-	TRBJ2-5	TGTGCCAGCTCACCGACCTTCCAAGAGACCCAGTACTTC	CASSPTFQETQYF
TRBV19	-	TRBD1	TRBJ1-2	TGTGCCAGTAGGCGGGACAGGGGGCGAGAGGGCTATGGCTACACCTTC	CASRRDRGREGYGYTF
TRBV10-2	-	-	TRBJ2-2	TGCGCCAGCAGTGAAGACAGGACCGGGGAGCTGTTTTTT	CASSEDRTGELFF
TRBV4-1	-	TRBD2	TRBJ2-7	TGCGCCAGCAGCCAAGCGCCTAGCGGGGGACCCTACGAGCAGTACTTC	CASSQAPSGGPYEQYF
TRBV5-1	-	TRBD1	TRBJ2-7	TGCGCCAGCAGCTCCAGACCGGGACAGGGGGTCTCCGAGCAGTACTTC	CASSSRPGQGVSEQYF
TRBV19	-	-	TRBJ2-7	TGTGCCAGTAGTTGGGATGTAAAGTACGAGCAGTACTTC	CASSWDVKYEQYF
TRBV19	-	TRBD2	TRBJ2-1	TGTGCCAGTAAGGTAGCGGGGGCCTCCTACAATGAGCAGTTCTTC	CASKVAGASYNEQFF
TRBV30	-	-	TRBJ2-7	TGTGCCTGGAGTACAGGGAACGAGCAGTACTTC	CAWSTGNEQYF
TRBV28	-	-	TRBJ1-5	TGTGCCAGCCGATGGGGGCAGGGCGGCAATCAGCCCCAGCATTTT	CASRWGQGGNQPQHF
TRBV29-1	-	-	TRBJ2-1	TGCAGCGTTGAGAGGGGGTCCTACAATGAGCAGTTCTTC	CSVERGSYNEQFF
TRBV9	-	-	TRBJ1-6	TGTGCCAGCAGGGCTGGGATCGAGGATTCACCCCTCCACTTT	CASRAGIEDSPLHF
TRBV5-5	-	TRBD1	TRBJ2-7	TGTGCCAGCAGCTTTGGCAGGACAGGGGGTTTTGAGCAGTACTTC	CASSFGRTGGFEQYF
TRBV6-2/TRBV6-3	-	-	TRBJ2-1	TGTGCCAGCAGTTACTCTCGGGGGAGTGAGCAGTTCTTC	CASSYSRGSEQFF
TRBV7-9	-	-	TRBJ2-7	TGTGCCAGCAGCCGGTACTACGAGCAGTACTTC	CASSRYYEQYF
TRBV11-2	once	TRBD1	TRBJ1-1	TGTGCCAGCAGCCCATCCTACAGGGGAAAGAACACTGAAGCTTTCTTT	CASSPSYRGKNTEAFF
TRBV5-1	once	-	TRBJ1-1	TGCGCCAGCAGCTTGGGAGCAGGTCTGGTGGCTGAAGCTTTCTTT	CASSLGAGLVAEAFF
TRBV5-6	-	TRBD2	TRBJ2-7	TGTGCCAGCAGCATCGGACTAGCGGGGACCTACGAGCAGTACTTC	CASSIGLAGTYEQYF
TRBV11-1	-	-	TRBJ2-7	TGTGCCAGCAGCTTAAGAGTCGGTGCGACCGAGCAGTACTTC	CASSLRVGATEQYF
TRBV5-6	-	-	TRBJ2-4	TGTGCCAGCAGCCTCGGGCCTCTTCGGGCCAAAAACATTCAGTACTTC	CASSLGPLRAKNIQYF
TRBV11-2	-	-	TRBJ2-7	TGTGCCAGCAGGTACACCTCGAGCTCCTACGAGCAGTACTTC	CASRYTSSSYEQYF
TRBV5-4	-	TRBD1	TRBJ2-2	TGTGCCAGCAGCCGTAGGGGGCGGAACACCGGGGAGCTGTTTTTT	CASSRRGRNTGELFF
TRBV19	-	TRBD2	TRBJ2-7	TGTGCCAGTAGTATTGGGACTAGCGGGAGTCTATCCGAGCAGTACTTC	CASSIGTSGSLSEQYF
TRBV5-1	-	-	TRBJ2-7	TGCGCCAGCAGCTTGGTCGGGAGCGCATCCTACGAGCAGTACTTC	CASSLVGSASYEQYF
TRBV5-1	-	-	TRBJ2-7	TGCGCCAGCAGCTCGTTGACTGACTCCTACGAGCAGTACTTC	CASSSLTDSYEQYF
TRBV7-8	-	-	TRBJ1-3	TGTGCCAGCAGCTTAGCGATGGGGGTAGTCTCTGGAAACACCATATATTTT	CASSLAMGVVSGNTIYF
TRBV5-1	-	-	TRBJ1-2	TGCGCCAGCAGCGAAAAGGGGAACTATGGCTACACCTTC	CASSEKGNYGYTF
TRBV2	-	-	TRBJ2-2	TGTGCCAGCAAGGAGGACTCCACCGGGGAGCTGTTTTTT	CASKEDSTGELFF
TRBV5-1	few	TRBD1	TRBJ2-1	TGCGCCAGCAGCGCAATGTCCGCCACCGGGACAGCCCACTACAATGAGCAGTTCTTC	CASSAMSATGTAHYNEQFF